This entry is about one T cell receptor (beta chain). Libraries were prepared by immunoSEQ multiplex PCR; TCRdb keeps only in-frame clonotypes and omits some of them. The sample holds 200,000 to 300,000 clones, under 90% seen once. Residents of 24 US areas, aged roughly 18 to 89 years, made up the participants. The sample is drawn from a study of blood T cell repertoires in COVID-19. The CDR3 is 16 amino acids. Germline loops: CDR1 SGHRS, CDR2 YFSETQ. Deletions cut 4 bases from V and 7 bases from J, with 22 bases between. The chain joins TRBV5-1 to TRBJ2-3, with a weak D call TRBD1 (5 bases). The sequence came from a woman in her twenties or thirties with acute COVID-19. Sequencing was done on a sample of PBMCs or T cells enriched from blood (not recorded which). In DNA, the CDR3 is TGCGCCAGCAGCCACCGGCAGGGCTATCTTTTCTATACGCAGTATTTT. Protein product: CASSHRQGYLFYTQYF. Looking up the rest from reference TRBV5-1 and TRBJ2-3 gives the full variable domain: KAGVTQTPRYLIKTRGQQVTLSCSPISGHRSVSWYQQTPGQGLQFLFEYFSETQRNKGNFPGRFSGRQFSNSRSEMNVSTLELGDSALYLCASSHRQGYLFYTQYFGPGTRLTVL.